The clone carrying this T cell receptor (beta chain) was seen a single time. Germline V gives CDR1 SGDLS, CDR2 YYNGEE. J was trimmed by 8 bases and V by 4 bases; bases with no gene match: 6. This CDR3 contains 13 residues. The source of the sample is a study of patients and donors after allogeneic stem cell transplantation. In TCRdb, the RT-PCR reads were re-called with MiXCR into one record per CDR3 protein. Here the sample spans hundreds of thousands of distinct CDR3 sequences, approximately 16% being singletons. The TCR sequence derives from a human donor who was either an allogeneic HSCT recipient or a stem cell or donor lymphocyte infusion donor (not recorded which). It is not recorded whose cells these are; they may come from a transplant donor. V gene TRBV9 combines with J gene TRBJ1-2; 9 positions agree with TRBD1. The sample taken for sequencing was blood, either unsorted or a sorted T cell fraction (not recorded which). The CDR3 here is CASSSWTGEGYTF. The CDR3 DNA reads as TGTGCCAGCAGCTCCTGGACAGGGGAAGGCTACACCTTC.